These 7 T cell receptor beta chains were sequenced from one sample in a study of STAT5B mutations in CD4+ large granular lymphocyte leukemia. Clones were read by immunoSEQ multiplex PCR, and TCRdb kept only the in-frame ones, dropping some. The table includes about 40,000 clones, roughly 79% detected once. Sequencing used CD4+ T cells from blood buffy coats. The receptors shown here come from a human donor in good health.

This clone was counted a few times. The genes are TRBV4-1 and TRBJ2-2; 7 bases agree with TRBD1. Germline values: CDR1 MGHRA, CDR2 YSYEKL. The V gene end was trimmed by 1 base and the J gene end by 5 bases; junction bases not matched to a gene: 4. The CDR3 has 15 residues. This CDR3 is CASSQAGGGTGELFF. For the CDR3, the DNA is TGCGCCAGCAGCCAAGCAGGGGGTGGGACCGGGGAGCTGTTTTTT.

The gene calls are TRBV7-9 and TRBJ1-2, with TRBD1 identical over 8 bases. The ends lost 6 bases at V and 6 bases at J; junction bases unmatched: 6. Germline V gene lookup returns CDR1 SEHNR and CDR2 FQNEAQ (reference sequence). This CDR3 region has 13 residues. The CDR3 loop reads CASRQDREDGYTF. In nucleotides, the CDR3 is TGTGCCAGCAGACAGGACAGGGAGGATGGCTACACCTTC.

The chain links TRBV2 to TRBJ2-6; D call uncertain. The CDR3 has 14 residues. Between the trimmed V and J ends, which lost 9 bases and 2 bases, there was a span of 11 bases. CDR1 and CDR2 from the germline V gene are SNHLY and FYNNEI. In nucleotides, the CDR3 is TGTGCCAGAGGCAACGTCCCTGGGGCCAACGTCCTGACTTTC. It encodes CARGNVPGANVLTF.

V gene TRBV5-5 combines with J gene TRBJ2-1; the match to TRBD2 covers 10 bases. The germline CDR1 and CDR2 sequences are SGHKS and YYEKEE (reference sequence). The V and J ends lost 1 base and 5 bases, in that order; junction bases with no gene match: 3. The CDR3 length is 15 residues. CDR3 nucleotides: TGTGCCAGCAGCTTGTTGCTAGCGGGAGACAATGAGCAGTTCTTC. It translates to CASSLLLAGDNEQFF.

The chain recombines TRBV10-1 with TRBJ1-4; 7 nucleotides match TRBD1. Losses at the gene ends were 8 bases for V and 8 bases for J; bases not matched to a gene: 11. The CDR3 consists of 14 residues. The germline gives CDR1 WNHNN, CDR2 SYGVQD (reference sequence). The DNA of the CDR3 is TGCGCCAGCCTCCGGACAGGACTAAAGGAAAAACTGTTTTTT. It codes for CASLRTGLKEKLFF.

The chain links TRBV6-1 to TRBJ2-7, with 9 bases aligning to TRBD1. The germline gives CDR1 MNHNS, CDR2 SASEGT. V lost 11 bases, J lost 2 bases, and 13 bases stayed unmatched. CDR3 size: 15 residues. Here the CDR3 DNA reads TGTGCCGGGTTAGAGACCGGGACAGGGACCTACGAGCAGTACTTC. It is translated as CAGLETGTGTYEQYF.

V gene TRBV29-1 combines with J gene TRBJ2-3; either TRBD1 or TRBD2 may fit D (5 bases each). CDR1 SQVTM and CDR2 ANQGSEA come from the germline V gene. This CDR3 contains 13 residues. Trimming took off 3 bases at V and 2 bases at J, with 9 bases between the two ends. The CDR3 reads CSVEGTTTDTQYF. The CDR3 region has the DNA TGCAGCGTTGAGGGGACCACCACAGATACGCAGTATTTT.